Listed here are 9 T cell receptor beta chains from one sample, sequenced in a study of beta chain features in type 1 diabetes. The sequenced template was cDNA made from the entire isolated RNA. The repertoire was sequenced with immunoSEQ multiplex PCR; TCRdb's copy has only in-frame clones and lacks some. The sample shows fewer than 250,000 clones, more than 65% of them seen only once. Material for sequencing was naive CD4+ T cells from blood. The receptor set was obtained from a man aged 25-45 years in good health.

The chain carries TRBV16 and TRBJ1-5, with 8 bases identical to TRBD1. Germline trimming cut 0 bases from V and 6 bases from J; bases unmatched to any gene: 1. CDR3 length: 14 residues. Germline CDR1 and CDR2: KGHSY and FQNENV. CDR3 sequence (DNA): TGTGCCAGCAGCCAATCGCAGGGGGCTCAGCCCCAGCATTTT. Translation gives CASSQSQGAQPQHF. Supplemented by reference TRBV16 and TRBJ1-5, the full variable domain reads GEEVAQTPKHLVRGEGQKAKLYCAPIKGHSYVFWYQQVLKNEFKFLISFQNENVFDETGMPKERFSAKCLPNSPCSLEIQATKLEDSAVYFCASSQSQGAQPQHFGDGTRLSIL.

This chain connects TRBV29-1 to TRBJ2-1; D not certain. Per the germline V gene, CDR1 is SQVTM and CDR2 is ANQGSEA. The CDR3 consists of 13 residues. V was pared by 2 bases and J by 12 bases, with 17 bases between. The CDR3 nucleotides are TGCAGCGTTGAAAAGACTGCCTTACAATGGCAGTTCTTC. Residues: CSVEKTALQWQFF.

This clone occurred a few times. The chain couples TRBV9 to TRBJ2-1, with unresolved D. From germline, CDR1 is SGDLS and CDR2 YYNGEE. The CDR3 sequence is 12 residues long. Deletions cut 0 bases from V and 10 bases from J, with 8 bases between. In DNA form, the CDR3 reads TGTGCCAGCAGCGTAGGCTCGTTGGAGCAGTTCTTC. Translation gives CASSVGSLEQFF.

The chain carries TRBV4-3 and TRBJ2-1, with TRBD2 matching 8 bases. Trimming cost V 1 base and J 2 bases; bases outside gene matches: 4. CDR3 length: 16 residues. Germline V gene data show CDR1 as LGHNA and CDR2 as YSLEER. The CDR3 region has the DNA TGCGCCAGCAGCCAAGGCCAGCGGGAGCCCTACAATGAGCAGTTCTTC. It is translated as CASSQGQREPYNEQFF.

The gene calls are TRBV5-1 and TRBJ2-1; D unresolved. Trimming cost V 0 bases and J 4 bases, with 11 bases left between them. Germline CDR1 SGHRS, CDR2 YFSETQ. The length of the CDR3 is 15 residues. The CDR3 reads CASSLVAETYNEQFF. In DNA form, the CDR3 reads TGCGCCAGCAGCTTGGTTGCAGAGACTTACAATGAGCAGTTCTTC. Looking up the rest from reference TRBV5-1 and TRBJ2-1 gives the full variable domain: KAGVTQTPRYLIKTRGQQVTLSCSPISGHRSVSWYQQTPGQGLQFLFEYFSETQRNKGNFPGRFSGRQFSNSRSEMNVSTLELGDSALYLCASSLVAETYNEQFFGPGTRLTVL.

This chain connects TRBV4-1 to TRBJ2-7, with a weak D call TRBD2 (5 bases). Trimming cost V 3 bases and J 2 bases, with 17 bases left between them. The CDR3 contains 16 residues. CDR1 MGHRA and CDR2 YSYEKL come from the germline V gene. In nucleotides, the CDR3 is TGCGCCAGCAGCCATGGCAGGACTGGAAAGACCTACGAGCAGTACTTC. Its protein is CASSHGRTGKTYEQYF.

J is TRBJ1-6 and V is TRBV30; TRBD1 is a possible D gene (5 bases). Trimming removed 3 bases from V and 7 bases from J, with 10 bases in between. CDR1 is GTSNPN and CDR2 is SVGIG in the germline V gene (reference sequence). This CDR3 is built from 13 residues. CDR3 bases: TGTGCCTGGAGGCCAGGGTGGAATTCACCCCTCCACTTT. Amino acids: CAWRPGWNSPLHF.

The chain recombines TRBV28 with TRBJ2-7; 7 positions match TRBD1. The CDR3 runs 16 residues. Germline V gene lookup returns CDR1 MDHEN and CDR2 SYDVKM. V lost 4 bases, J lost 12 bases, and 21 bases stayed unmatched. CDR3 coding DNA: TGTGCCAGCAGTTCCTTCCTGACAGGGAAGGAGGCCCAGCGGTACTTC. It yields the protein CASSSFLTGKEAQRYF.

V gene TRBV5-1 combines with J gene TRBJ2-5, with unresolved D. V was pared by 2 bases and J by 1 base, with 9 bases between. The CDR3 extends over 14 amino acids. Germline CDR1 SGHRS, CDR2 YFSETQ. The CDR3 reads CASSFPRAQETQYF. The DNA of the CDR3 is TGCGCCAGCAGCTTCCCTCGGGCCCAAGAGACCCAGTACTTC. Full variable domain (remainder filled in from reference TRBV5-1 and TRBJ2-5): KAGVTQTPRYLIKTRGQQVTLSCSPISGHRSVSWYQQTPGQGLQFLFEYFSETQRNKGNFPGRFSGRQFSNSRSEMNVSTLELGDSALYLCASSFPRAQETQYFGPGTRLLVL.